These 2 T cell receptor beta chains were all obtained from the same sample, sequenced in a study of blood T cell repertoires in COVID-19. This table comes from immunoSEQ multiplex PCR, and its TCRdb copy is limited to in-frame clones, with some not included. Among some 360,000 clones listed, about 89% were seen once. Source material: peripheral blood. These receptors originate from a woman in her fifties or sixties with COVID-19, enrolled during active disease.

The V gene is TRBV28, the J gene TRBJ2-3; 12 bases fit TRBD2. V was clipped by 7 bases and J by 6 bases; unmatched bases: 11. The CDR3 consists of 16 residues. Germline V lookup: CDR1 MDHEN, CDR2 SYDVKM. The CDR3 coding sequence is TGTGCCAGCATCTTCCGGACTAGCGGGGTCGGGGATACGCAGTATTTT. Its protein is CASIFRTSGVGDTQYF.

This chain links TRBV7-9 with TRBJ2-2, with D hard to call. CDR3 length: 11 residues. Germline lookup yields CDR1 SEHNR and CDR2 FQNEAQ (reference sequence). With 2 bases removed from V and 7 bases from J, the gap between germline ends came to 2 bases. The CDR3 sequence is CASSLLGELFF. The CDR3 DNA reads TGTGCCAGCAGCTTACTCGGGGAGCTGTTTTTT.